One TCR beta chain is described in this entry. The source of the sample is a study of cytomegalovirus exposure and HLA in healthy donors. This CDR3 has 13 residues. V dropped 3 bases and J dropped 3 bases, with 9 bases sitting between them. Germline V lookup: CDR1 GTSNPN, CDR2 SVGIG (reference sequence). It was with 60 Vbeta and 13 Jbeta primers that the PCR ran. Sequenced by immunoSEQ multiplex PCR; TCRdb stores in-frame clones only, minus some. The table shows approximately 150,000 clones, with roughly 80% occurring only once. This rearrangement joins TRBV30 to TRBJ1-5; D might be TRBD1 (6 bases). Sequencing was done on a sample of PBMCs. The receptor was derived from a man between 40 and 49 years old in good health and CMV-seronegative. DNA of the CDR3: TGTGCCTGGAGAGGGGGAGACAATCAGCCCCAGCATTTT. Protein: CAWRGGDNQPQHF.